One sample yielded the 8 T cell receptor beta chains listed below, sequenced in a study of T cell responses to AZD1222 COVID-19 vaccine (TCRdb year 2021). The library was made by the immunoSEQ multiplex PCR assay. Not all clones reach the TCRdb copy of this immuneACCESS table, which keeps in-frame sequences only. Checked studies attribute under half of the gap to unresolved V genes and leave the rest unexplained. This sample comprises more than 95,000 clones, around nine tenths of them detected only once. The ten largest clones take up 3.3% of the sample. The sample's time point label, decoded: about 28 days (+/-7) after the second vaccine dose. The treatment or condition label, read with the paper, signifies: meningococcal conjugate vaccine given as trial control. The material sequenced was peripheral blood, taken 28 days after the second dose of the MenACWY control vaccine. The receptors shown here come from an adult who received the MenACWY meningococcal vaccine as a control.

This clone was found once. The chain recombines TRBV18 with TRBJ2-7; TRBD1 aligns across 9 bases. The CDR3 totals 14 residues. Germline V lookup: CDR1 KGHSH, CDR2 LQKENI. Trimming took 3 bases from V and 6 from J; bases not matched to a gene: 6. The CDR3 nucleotides are TGTGCCAGCTCACCCGGGACAGGGTTGGGCGAGCAGTACTTC. It encodes CASSPGTGLGEQYF.

A single count supports this clone. This rearrangement joins TRBV28 to TRBJ1-2, with D unresolved. Germline assignment: CDR1 MDHEN and CDR2 SYDVKM. This CDR3 is 13 amino acids long. The ends were cut back, 7 bases at V and 0 bases at J, with 9 bases in the middle. The CDR3 coding sequence is TGTGCCAGCATCAGTAAAGCTAACTATGGCTACACCTTC. Residues: CASISKANYGYTF.

The chain has TRBV5-4 and TRBJ2-3; no clear D gene. Looked up from germline, CDR1 is SGHNT and CDR2 is YYREEE (reference sequence). Trimming removed 1 base at V and 3 bases at J, with 15 bases between. The CDR3 contains 16 residues. The CDR3 region has the DNA TGTGCCAGCAGCTTGAGGGCCGAGCCAAGGACAGATACGCAGTATTTT. This translates into CASSLRAEPRTDTQYF.

V gene TRBV6-5 combines with J gene TRBJ1-1; D unclear. Trimming removed 0 bases from V and 1 base from J, with 6 bases in between. The CDR3 contains 14 residues. The germline gives CDR1 MNHEY, CDR2 SVGAGI. The CDR3: CASSYSVANTEAFF. The DNA of the CDR3 is TGTGCCAGCAGTTACTCCGTTGCGAACACTGAAGCTTTCTTT.

The chain links TRBV6-5 to TRBJ2-1; TRBD2 aligns across 10 bases. CDR1 is MNHEY, CDR2 SVGAGI, per germline. The CDR3 contains 14 residues. J lost 4 bases, V lost 6 bases, and 3 bases had no gene match. DNA for the CDR3: TGTGCCAGCAGCCAGCGGGGGGGGTACAATGAGCAGTTCTTC. It translates to CASSQRGGYNEQFF.

The J gene is TRBJ1-4, the V gene TRBV7-2; a weak D match, TRBD1 (6 bases). This CDR3 has 17 amino acids. With 1 base removed from V and 7 bases from J, the gap between germline ends came to 19 bases. CDR1 is SGHTA and CDR2 is FQGNSA in the germline V gene. In DNA, the CDR3 is TGTGCCAGCAGCTTAGGGGGGCCAGGGGCTTCGGGTGAAAAACTGTTTTTT. Protein: CASSLGGPGASGEKLFF.

This chain connects TRBV7-2 to TRBJ1-6, with D perhaps TRBD1 (5 bases). The CDR3 is 14 residues long. Germline V gene data show CDR1 as SGHTA and CDR2 as FQGNSA. Trimming took off 5 bases at V and 9 bases at J, with 14 bases between the two ends. CDR3 protein: CASSLRGLGSPLHF. CDR3 coding DNA: TGTGCCAGCAGCCTGAGGGGATTGGGTTCACCCCTCCACTTT.

In DNA form, the CDR3 reads TGTGCCAGTAGTATAAACTGGGGGGCCAAAAACATTCAGTACTTC. The encoded protein is CASSINWGAKNIQYF. This rearrangement joins TRBV19 to TRBJ2-4; D is perhaps TRBD1 or TRBD2 (5 bases each). V dropped 2 bases and J dropped 1 base, with 9 bases sitting between them. The length of the CDR3 is 15 residues. CDR1 is LNHDA, CDR2 SQIVND, per germline (reference sequence).